The T cell receptor beta chain described here comes from a study of cytomegalovirus exposure and HLA in healthy donors. Findings and caveats of the study: Looking again later, the authors saw that most CMV-associated TCR beta chains seemed HLA-restricted. Reportedly, TCR beta sequences accurately predicted HLA-A and HLA-B alleles in most subjects.

PCR used 60 Vbeta primers and 13 Jbeta primers. TCRdb keeps only in-frame clones here, not all; method: immunoSEQ multiplex PCR. The data show around 170,000 clones, with over 60% seen just once and 1.5% held by the top ten. Comments on this clone: Its antigen is not known.

Healthy bone marrow donors made up the cohort. The CDR3 sequence is 16 residues long. Deletions cut 4 bases from V and 2 bases from J, with 15 bases between. Germline-derived CDR1 and CDR2 are GTSNPN and SVGIG (reference sequence). This receptor was taken from a girl aged 10-17 years in good health and CMV-seronegative. The source material was PBMCs. This sequence joins TRBV30 and TRBJ1-6; D perhaps matches TRBD1 (5 bases). The DNA of the CDR3 is TGTGCCTGGACCTCCCCCCAGGGTCCCTATAATTCACCCCTCCACTTT. This encodes CAWTSPQGPYNSPLHF. The complete variable domain, with remaining parts taken from reference TRBV30 and TRBJ1-6, reads SQTIHQWPATLVQPVGSPLSLECTVEGTSNPNLYWYRQAAGRGLQLLFYSVGIGQISSEVPQNLSASRPQDRQFILSSKKLLLSDSGFYLCAWTSPQGPYNSPLHFGNGTRLTVT.